This passage covers 21 T cell receptor beta chains from one sample sequenced in a study of a mutant IDH1 vaccine in newly diagnosed glioma. Sequencing was performed with immunoSEQ multiplex PCR; in TCRdb, only in-frame clones are kept and a portion is missing. The sample contains some 19,000 clones, approximately 85% of which appear only once. Time point of the sample: baseline, week 1 (first vaccination visit). Documented treatment: pre-vaccination baseline after standard-of-care therapy. The input for sequencing was PBMCs, taken from a glioma patient treated with radiotherapy, temozolomide or both. Source of these receptors: a man in his forties or fifties with glioma.

CDR3 in DNA: TGCGCCAGCAGCCAAGATAGGGTCGGGACAGAACCCCAGCATTTT. This translates into CASSQDRVGTEPQHF. V and J are TRBV4-1 and TRBJ1-5, with TRBD1 matching 7 bases. This CDR3 spans 15 amino acids. The V gene end was trimmed by 0 bases and the J gene end by 10 bases; junction bases not matched to a gene: 9. The germline V gene encodes CDR1 MGHRA and CDR2 YSYEKL.

V is TRBV10-3 and J is TRBJ2-7; D is possibly TRBD1 or TRBD2 (5 bases each). The V gene's germline CDR1 is ENHRY and CDR2 SYGVKD. Trimming cost V 11 bases and J 5 bases, with 22 bases left between them. The CDR3 is made up of 14 amino acids. CDR3 residues: CASSKSAGSNEQYF. DNA of the CDR3: TGTGCCTCCTCCAAGTCGGCAGGGAGCAACGAGCAGTACTTC.

This rearrangement joins TRBV19 to TRBJ2-2; TRBD1 matches 10 bases. The CDR3 covers 15 residues. V shed 6 bases, J shed 5 bases, and the junction held 6 bases outside the gene matches. Per the germline V gene, CDR1 is LNHDA and CDR2 is SQIVND (reference sequence). The CDR3 is CASSLGQGRTGELFF. DNA for the CDR3: TGTGCCAGTAGCTTGGGACAGGGGAGAACCGGGGAGCTGTTTTTT.

The V and J genes are TRBV7-6 and TRBJ2-2; 8 positions match TRBD1. CDR1 SGHVS and CDR2 FNYEAQ come from the germline V gene. Trimming cost V 5 bases and J 0 bases; bases outside gene matches: 11. The CDR3 contains 18 residues. The CDR3 protein is CASSRFQRTGPNTGELFF. The CDR3 nucleotides are TGTGCCAGCAGCCGTTTCCAGAGGACAGGGCCGAACACCGGGGAGCTGTTTTTT.

V gene TRBV7-9 combines with J gene TRBJ1-3; a possible D gene is TRBD1 (5 bases). The CDR3 is 14 residues long. The V gene lost 5 bases and the J gene lost 8 bases, with 16 bases spanning the gap. The V gene's germline CDR1 is SEHNR and CDR2 FQNEAQ (reference sequence). The CDR3 coding sequence is TGTGCCAGCAGCCCGAGGGGCAGGGCAGACACCATATATTTT. This encodes CASSPRGRADTIYF.

The chain uses TRBV2 and TRBJ2-2, with D perhaps matching TRBD2 (6 bases). This CDR3 spans 15 amino acids. V lost 3 bases and J 5 bases, leaving 13 bases between the germline ends. Germline loops: CDR1 SNHLY, CDR2 FYNNEI. The CDR3 DNA follows: TGTGCCAGCAGTGAGCGGGGCGGCGGGACCGGGGAGCTGTTTTTT. Its translation is CASSERGGGTGELFF.

The chain joins TRBV5-1 to TRBJ2-1; a weak D match, TRBD1 (7 bases). Germline loops: CDR1 SGHRS, CDR2 YFSETQ. There are 17 residues in the CDR3. Trimming took 5 bases from V and 3 from J, leaving 21 bases between them. CDR3 protein: CASSFRQGEEGYNEQFF. DNA of the CDR3: TGCGCCAGCAGTTTTCGGCAGGGGGAGGAAGGCTACAATGAGCAGTTCTTC.

As concerns this clone: One end of the junction does not line up with germline, which may come from a read error. The J gene is TRBJ2-7, the V gene TRBV2, with D tentatively TRBD2 (6 bases). The germline CDR1 and CDR2 sequences are SNHLY and FYNNEI. This CDR3 has 11 residues. CDR3 bases: TGTGCCAGCGGGATAGGAAGCGGGTTCCACTTC. As protein: CASGIGSGFHF.

This chain connects TRBV10-3 to TRBJ1-2; D is uncertain. The CDR3 covers 14 residues. V shed 0 bases and J shed 8 bases, with 13 bases lying between them. Germline CDR1 ENHRY, CDR2 SYGVKD. The CDR3 coding sequence is TGTGCCATCAGTGAGTCGGGAGGGCTATGGGGCTACACCTTC. It specifies CAISESGGLWGYTF.

The chain combines TRBV15 with TRBJ2-5, with D perhaps matching TRBD2 (5 bases). The CDR3 is 15 amino acids. Between the trimmed V and J ends, which lost 5 bases and 4 bases, there was a span of 17 bases. Germline assignment: CDR1 LNHNV and CDR2 YYDKDF (reference sequence). The CDR3 DNA sequence: TGTGCCACCAGCTCTCCGGACTCTCTTCGAGAGACCCAGTACTTC. It codes for CATSSPDSLRETQYF.

The rearrangement links TRBV20-1 to TRBJ1-4; 7 bases line up with TRBD1. The CDR3 is made up of 11 amino acids. The germline gives CDR1 DFQATT, CDR2 SNEGSKA (reference sequence). J gave up 5 bases and V 7 bases, and 1 base lay outside the gene matches. The CDR3 DNA reads TGCAGTGGACAGGGAAATGAAAAACTGTTTTTT. Its translation is CSGQGNEKLFF.

This sequence joins TRBV9 and TRBJ2-5; TRBD2 matches 11 bases. Per the germline V gene, CDR1 is SGDLS and CDR2 is YYNGEE. The CDR3 contains 17 residues. The ends lost 0 bases at V and 5 bases at J; junction bases unmatched: 9. CDR3 nucleotides: TGTGCCAGCAGCGTAGGGCAACTAGCGGGAGTCGGTGAGACCCAGTACTTC. It codes for CASSVGQLAGVGETQYF.

The V and J genes are TRBV30 and TRBJ1-6, with TRBD1 matching over 9 bases. This CDR3 has 15 amino acids. The ends lost 3 bases at V and 6 bases at J; junction bases unmatched: 6. The germline gives CDR1 GTSNPN, CDR2 SVGIG (reference sequence). CDR3 sequence reads: CAWRQGAGGNSPLHF. The CDR3 DNA reads as TGTGCCTGGAGACAGGGGGCGGGAGGTAATTCACCCCTCCACTTT.

This clone was counted a few times. The junction and the germline gene differ at one end; a read error may be behind it. The chain employs TRBV7-7 and TRBJ2-3, with D perhaps matching TRBD1 (6 bases). CDR1 is SSHAT, CDR2 FNYEAQ, per germline (reference sequence). The CDR3 loop spans 13 amino acids. The CDR3 sequence: CASSPGAGAAQYF. CDR3 in DNA: TGTGCTAGCAGCCCTGGGGCAGGGGCTGCGCAGTATTTT.

The rearrangement uses TRBV5-1 and TRBJ2-7, with D perhaps matching TRBD1 or TRBD2 (5 bases each). Germline V gene lookup returns CDR1 SGHRS and CDR2 YFSETQ. The V end lost 0 bases, the J end lost 2 bases, and 21 bases lay between the germline ends. CDR3 length: 18 amino acids. This CDR3 reads CASSLASGIAQVTYEQYF. DNA for the CDR3: TGCGCCAGCAGCTTGGCGTCCGGGATAGCACAGGTGACCTACGAGCAGTACTTC.

The chain joins TRBV6-1 to TRBJ2-7; D is perhaps TRBD1 or TRBD2 (5 bases each). This CDR3 has 14 residues. V was clipped by 7 bases and J by 4 bases, with 17 bases between them. Germline V gene sequence: CDR1 MNHNS, CDR2 SASEGT. CDR3 coding DNA: TGTGCCAGCACGCGTAGTGGGGGTGGGTACGAGCAGTACGTC. This translates into CASTRSGGGYEQYV.

The V gene is TRBV5-5, the J gene TRBJ2-5; no firm D call. Germline V gene sequence: CDR1 SGHKS, CDR2 YYEKEE (reference sequence). The CDR3 is made up of 15 amino acids. V was shortened by 0 bases and J by 3 bases, with 12 bases between the two germline ends. The CDR3 loop is CASSLDWASEETQYF. Written as DNA, the CDR3 is TGTGCCAGCAGCTTGGATTGGGCGAGCGAAGAGACCCAGTACTTC.

This rearrangement joins TRBV6-5 to TRBJ1-2; no reliable D call. The CDR3 runs to 13 residues. V lost 5 bases to trimming and J lost 5 bases, with 12 bases between them. Germline CDR1 and CDR2: MNHEY and SVGAGI. Here the CDR3 reads CASSRTPTYGYTF. CDR3 coding DNA: TGTGCCAGCAGTCGCACACCTACTTATGGCTACACCTTC.

V gene TRBV6-6 combines with J gene TRBJ1-2, with D possibly matching TRBD1 (6 bases). The CDR3 consists of 16 residues. The V end was cut by 3 bases, the J end by 4 bases, with 18 bases between. The V gene's germline CDR1 is MNHNY and CDR2 SVGAGI (reference sequence). CDR3 sequence (DNA): TGTGCCAGCAGTTATTCTGGGGGCTCAGTAGGCTATGGCTACACCTTC. The encoded protein is CASSYSGGSVGYGYTF.

This sequence joins TRBV5-6 and TRBJ1-1, with TRBD1 identical over 7 bases. Trimming took 3 bases from V and 8 from J; bases not matched to a gene: 10. Germline loops: CDR1 SGHDT, CDR2 YYEEEE. The CDR3 covers 14 residues. The CDR3 is CASSYRDRDREAFF. In DNA, the CDR3 is TGTGCCAGCAGCTATAGAGACCGGGACAGAGAAGCTTTCTTT.

V gene TRBV9 combines with J gene TRBJ2-2; D is unclear. The germline V gene encodes CDR1 SGDLS and CDR2 YYNGEE. Deletions cut 0 bases from V and 7 bases from J, with 7 bases between. The CDR3 is 13 amino acids. CDR3: CASSVDGGGELFF. The CDR3 DNA follows: TGTGCCAGCAGCGTAGACGGTGGCGGGGAGCTGTTTTTT. The variable domain in full, completed from reference TRBV9 and TRBJ2-2, reads DSGVTQTPKHLITATGQRVTLRCSPRSGDLSVYWYQQSLDQGLQFLIQYYNGEERAKGNILERFSAQQFPDLHSELNLSSLELGDSALYFCASSVDGGGELFFGEGSRLTVL.